A single sample gave rise to the 11 T cell receptor beta chains below, sequenced in a study of T cells in Graves' hyperthyroidism and ophthalmopathy. RNA transcripts served as the template for amplifying TCR beta CDR3 regions. RT-PCR in the first round (using the HTBI primer set) targeted the TCR CDR3. TCRdb re-called the multiplex PCR reads through MiXCR, storing one row per CDR3 protein. Of roughly 500,000 distinct CDR3 sequences listed, 15% to 20% are singletons. Sequenced: blood. All receptors come from a woman aged 30 to 39 with Graves' ophthalmopathy.

This clonotype was found many times. The rearrangement uses TRBV4-3 and TRBJ2-1, with 7 bases aligning to TRBD2. V dropped 0 bases and J dropped 7; count of bases not matched to a gene: 12. Germline V lookup: CDR1 LGHNA, CDR2 YSLEER. The CDR3 extends over 17 amino acids. In nucleotides, the CDR3 is TGCGCCAGCAGCCAAGATCCCACCGGCGGGAGAGGAAATGAGCAGTTCTTC. It codes for CASSQDPTGGRGNEQFF.

This clonotype has a handful of counts. The chain employs TRBV12-3 or TRBV12-4 and TRBJ2-7; a weak D match, TRBD2 (5 bases). The CDR3 runs 14 residues. Trimming removed 6 bases from V and 4 bases from J, with 16 bases in between. DNA of the CDR3: TGTGCCAGCAGATCAGGACTGGGAATTTACGAGCAGTACTTC. Translated, it gives CASRSGLGIYEQYF.

In this sample, this clonotype turned up a few times. This sequence joins TRBV7-2 and TRBJ2-5; 7 bases agree with TRBD1. The CDR3 has 18 amino acids. Germline trimming cut 1 base from V and 5 bases from J; bases unmatched to any gene: 16. Per germline, CDR1 SGHTA and CDR2 FQGNSA. CDR3 sequence: CASSLGPKTGVQGETQYF. CDR3 nucleotide sequence: TGTGCCAGCAGCTTAGGGCCTAAAACAGGGGTTCAAGGGGAGACCCAGTACTTC.

This clonotype appeared many times. V and J are TRBV2 and TRBJ1-5, with D hard to call. The CDR3 extends over 14 amino acids. Germline-derived CDR1 and CDR2 are SNHLY and FYNNEI. Deletions cut 3 bases from V and 5 bases from J, with 11 bases between. The CDR3 region is CASSEGGADQPQHF. The DNA for the CDR3 is TGTGCCAGCAGTGAGGGAGGTGCAGATCAGCCCCAGCATTTT. The whole variable domain, filled in from reference TRBV2 and TRBJ1-5, reads EPEVTQTPSHQVTQMGQEVILRCVPISNHLYFYWYRQILGQKVEFLVSFYNNEISEKSEIFDDQFSVERPDGSNFTLKIRSTKLEDSAMYFCASSEGGADQPQHFGDGTRLSIL.

For this clonotype: This could be a read error, since a much larger clone is one nucleotide away. This sequence joins TRBV28 and TRBJ2-7, with D perhaps TRBD1 (6 bases). Trimming pared 2 bases from V and 5 bases from J, leaving 13 bases between. CDR3 length: 14 amino acids. Germline loops: CDR1 MDHEN, CDR2 SYDVKM. CDR3 sequence reads: CASSLEGVRDEQYF. DNA of the CDR3: TGTGCCAGCAGTTTAGAGGGGGTGCGGGACGAGCAGTACTTC.

This clonotype was recorded a few times. V and J are TRBV18 and TRBJ2-2; D perhaps matches TRBD2 (6 bases). Germline-derived CDR1 and CDR2 are KGHSH and LQKENI. The CDR3 covers 15 residues. Trimming shortened V by 2 bases and J by 4 bases, and 11 bases separated the two germline ends. The CDR3 reads CASSPAGKSTGELFF. CDR3 bases: TGTGCCAGCTCACCAGCGGGAAAAAGCACCGGGGAGCTGTTTTTT.

This clonotype was found many times. The chain couples TRBV6-2 or TRBV6-3 to TRBJ1-5; D call uncertain. Trimming pared 6 bases from V and 5 bases from J, leaving 8 bases between. The CDR3 loop spans 12 amino acids. Germline CDR1 reads MNHEY; CDR2 reads SVGEGT. The DNA for the CDR3 is TGTGCCAGCAGCCGGCTGGATCAGCCCCAGCATTTT. Translating it yields CASSRLDQPQHF.

This clonotype was counted ten times or more. The chain employs TRBV10-3 and TRBJ2-5; 9 nucleotides align to TRBD1. Germline assignment: CDR1 ENHRY and CDR2 SYGVKD. V lost 3 bases and J lost 5; bases outside the gene matches: 7. The CDR3 extends over 15 amino acids. CDR3: CAISDVRTGEETQYF. CDR3 nucleotide sequence: TGTGCCATCAGTGACGTACGGACAGGGGAGGAGACCCAGTACTTC.

The rearrangement links TRBV6-1 to TRBJ2-7, with D possibly being TRBD1 or TRBD2 (5 bases each). This CDR3 has 14 residues. Between the trimmed V and J ends, which lost 5 bases and 3 bases, there was a span of 14 bases. CDR1 and CDR2 (germline): MNHNS, SASEGT. CDR3 sequence reads: CASSPGRAFYEQYF. CDR3 coding DNA: TGTGCCAGCAGTCCGGGACGGGCGTTCTACGAGCAGTACTTC.

A note on this clonotype: This may arise from a read error, as a much more abundant clone is one base away. The V call is TRBV7-2, the J call TRBJ2-1; 7 bases fit TRBD2. The germline V gene encodes CDR1 SGHTA and CDR2 FQGNSA. This CDR3 spans 13 amino acids. Unmatched junction bases numbered 2, after V lost 2 bases and J lost 7 bases. CDR3 amino acids: CASSLHGGNEQFF. The DNA for the CDR3 is TGTGCCAGCAGCTTACACGGGGGGAATGAGCAGTTCTTC.

This clonotype was detected many times. The V gene is TRBV7-8, the J gene TRBJ2-1, with 8 nucleotides matching TRBD2. This CDR3 region has 20 residues. Germline CDR1 reads SGHVS; CDR2 reads FQNEAQ. Germline trimming cut 5 bases from V and 0 bases from J; bases unmatched to any gene: 18. The CDR3 DNA follows: TGTGCCAGCAGCCCAGGTGGAGTAGCGGGAAGGAAAAGCTCCTACAATGAGCAGTTCTTC. This codes for CASSPGGVAGRKSSYNEQFF.